The entry below gives a single T cell receptor (beta chain) sequence along with its context. Antigen specificity is unknown. The sample comes from a study of OX40 agonist ivuxolimab in advanced cancers. Study details: Each dose-escalation patient presented with hepatocellular carcinoma, melanoma, renal cell or head and neck cancer.

Study observations and caveats: On average, CD8+ T cells showed a greater number of expanded clones than CD4+. CD4+ and CD8+ T cells in blood underwent clonal expansion by week 6 at 0.1 to 3.0 mg/kg. Among some nonresponders, normalized T-cell clonal expansion was also low.

Only in-frame clones appear in the TCRdb table, and some are missing; sequencing was by immunoSEQ multiplex PCR. Counted here are 77,000 or so clones, 85% occurring once; the ten biggest clones make up approximately 2.2%. CDR3 length: 16 amino acids. The V gene's germline CDR1 is SGHVS and CDR2 FNYEAQ. V lost 3 bases, J lost 0 bases, and 12 bases lay in between. The sequenced sample was CD4+ or CD8+ T cells sorted from blood, obtained in a trial of the OX40 agonist ivuxolimab. V and J are TRBV7-6 and TRBJ1-3; maybe TRBD1 (5 bases). The origin of this receptor is an adult with an advanced solid tumor such as melanoma, head and neck, liver or kidney cancer. This CDR3 is CASSLTAPYSGNTIYF. The CDR3 DNA reads TGTGCCAGCAGCTTGACAGCTCCTTACTCTGGAAACACCATATATTTT.